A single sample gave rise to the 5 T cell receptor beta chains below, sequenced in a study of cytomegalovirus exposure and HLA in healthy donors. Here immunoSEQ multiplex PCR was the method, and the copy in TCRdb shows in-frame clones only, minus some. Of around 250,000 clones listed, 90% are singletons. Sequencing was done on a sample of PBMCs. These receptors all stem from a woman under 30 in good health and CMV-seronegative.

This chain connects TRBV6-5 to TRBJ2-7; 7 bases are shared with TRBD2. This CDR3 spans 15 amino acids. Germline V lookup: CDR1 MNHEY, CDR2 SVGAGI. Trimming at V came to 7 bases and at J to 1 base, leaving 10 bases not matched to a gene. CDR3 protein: CASTAAGVGSYEQYF. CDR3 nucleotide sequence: TGTGCCAGCACCGCGGCGGGGGTCGGGTCCTACGAGCAGTACTTC.

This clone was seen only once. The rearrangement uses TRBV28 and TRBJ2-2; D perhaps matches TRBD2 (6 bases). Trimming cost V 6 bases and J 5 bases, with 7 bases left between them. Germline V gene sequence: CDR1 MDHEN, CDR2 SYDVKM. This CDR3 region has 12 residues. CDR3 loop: CASREGTGELFF. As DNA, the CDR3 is TGTGCCAGCAGGGAGGGAACCGGGGAGCTGTTTTTT.

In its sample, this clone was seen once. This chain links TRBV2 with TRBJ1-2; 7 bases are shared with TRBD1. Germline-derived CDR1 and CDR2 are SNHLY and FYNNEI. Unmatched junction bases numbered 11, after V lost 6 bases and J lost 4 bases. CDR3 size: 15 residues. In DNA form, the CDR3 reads TGTGCCAGCAGCCCAAGACAGGGCTACTCCTATGGCTACACCTTC. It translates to CASSPRQGYSYGYTF.

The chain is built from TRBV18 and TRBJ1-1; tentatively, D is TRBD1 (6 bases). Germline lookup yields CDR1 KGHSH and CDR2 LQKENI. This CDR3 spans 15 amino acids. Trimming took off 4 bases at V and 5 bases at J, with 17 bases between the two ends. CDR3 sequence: CASSQGGGAWTEAFF. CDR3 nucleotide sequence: TGTGCCAGCTCACAAGGGGGAGGGGCTTGGACTGAAGCTTTCTTT.

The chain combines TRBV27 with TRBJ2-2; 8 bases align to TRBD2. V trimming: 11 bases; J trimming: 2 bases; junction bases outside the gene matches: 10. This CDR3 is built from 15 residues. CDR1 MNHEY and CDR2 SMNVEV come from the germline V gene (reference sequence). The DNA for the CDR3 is TGTGCCGGAATTGAGCGGGGGAAAAACACCGGGGAGCTGTTTTTT. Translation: CAGIERGKNTGELFF.